This T cell receptor beta chain was captured by sequencing in a study of T cells in Graves' hyperthyroidism and ophthalmopathy (dated by TCRdb to the late 2010s). Some background on the complete study: Peripheral blood was sampled at the time of initial diagnosis, prior to any treatment. Prospective prediction of ophthalmopathy was tested in an independent validation cohort of 18 to 20 hyperthyroidism patients and 15 to 17 patients who later progressed to ophthalmopathy. For training and testing, the roughly 100 patients in the discovery cohort were randomly divided in a 7:3 ratio. In roughly six Graves' hyperthyroidism patients, the study also compared T-cell repertoires from thyroid tissue with T-cell repertoires from blood. Following sampling, methimazole starting at 30 mg daily was given to hyperthyroidism patients, and high-dose intravenous methylprednisolone was given to ophthalmopathy patients. TCR V-J signatures able to tell the groups apart were searched for in a discovery cohort of 100 or so patients, of whom more than 40 had Graves' ophthalmopathy and under 65 had stable Graves' hyperthyroidism. The paper reports TCR Vbeta CDR3 sequencing of roughly 140 peripheral blood samples: over 40 ophthalmopathy, some 80 hyperthyroidism and 17 progressor patients. The study at large found these results: In validation, progression to ophthalmopathy was predicted by the model with 65% to 71% sensitivity and roughly 72% specificity, a median of around 5.9 months before onset. Most expanded thyroid clonotypes (frequency above 0.001) were also detected in blood, suggesting blood repertoires may reflect thyroid immune responses. No statistical method was used to set the sample size in advance, and investigators knew the group allocation. A model built on a 13 V-J signature distinguished ophthalmopathy from stable hyperthyroidism, reaching around 90% sensitivity and under 84% specificity in cross-validation and 80%/75% in testing.

The TCR beta CDR3 regions were amplified from the RNA transcripts. A first-round RT-PCR of the TCR CDR3 used the HTBI primer set with the Qiagen OneStep RT-PCR kit. Libraries were constructed in a second round of multiplex PCR, after which size selection and purification were carried out. The libraries were sequenced on an Illumina HiSeq2000 using paired-end 100 bp reads. Regarding the original processing steps: SOAPnuke was used to process the raw data, throwing out any read that contained adapters or uncalled bases, had a mean Phred below 15, or lacked an exact constant-primer or identifier match. COPE v1.2.5 was used to merge the high-quality paired reads, and each unique nucleotide sequence was defined as a clonotype. MiTCR v1.1 was used to align clonotypes to the IMGT TRBV, TRBD and TRBJ reference segments. The analysis was restricted to V-J combinations with a frequency above 0.0001, which together covered just over 99% of the repertoires. The TCS score was defined as F50 (clonal expansion) divided by E x V (chaos), with BLOSUM62-based TCRdist calculated between CDR3 peptides within each V-J. Welch's t-statistics and random forest reduced around 510 V-J features to 10 to 15, which were used in a naive Bayes classifier (R e1071). TCRdb redid the processing of the public reads, applying fastp at Q25 and MiXCR, and retained in-frame beta chains. All rows with the same CDR3 protein become a single entry with the most common DNA and genes. TCRdb, not the authors, supplied the V and J calls. The sample table records fewer than 700,000 distinct CDR3 sequences; 17% of these occur just once. The top ten constitute 17% of the sample.

In the ophthalmopathy patients, disease was moderately to severely active, with a Clinical Activity Score of 3 or more, a NOSPECS grade of 4 or more, and a duration of less than 3 months. Patients with uncontrolled infections, other autoimmune diseases, pregnancy or lactation were excluded. Clinical symptoms, serum thyroxine and TRAb, thyroid ultrasound, and orbital computed tomography formed the basis for the diagnoses. PBMCs were separated from over 9 ml of fresh peripheral blood using Ficoll-Paque density gradient centrifugation. Trizol reagent was used to extract total RNA, and RNA quality was then checked on an Agilent 2100 Bioanalyzer. V loses 0 bases at its end and J loses 0 bases; junction bases beyond the gene matches: 16. The CDR3 runs 19 amino acids, cysteine and phenylalanine included. Of all the DNA, just the CDR3 is kept, 57 bases in frame from base 1. Per the germline V gene, SQVTM is the CDR1 and ANQGSEA is the CDR2.

This clonotype was counted ten times or more. Its antigen specificity is not known. The record has no base qualities; no much larger clone is one base away. The TCR was taken from a woman younger than 35 with Graves' ophthalmopathy. The sample comprised blood. This sequence uses TRBV29-1 and TRBJ2-5; TRBD1 fits 7 bases in the junction. The nucleotide sequence reads TGCAGCGTTGAAGAAGGGGGCAGGCCAGTGGAAAGGTACCAAGAGACCCAGTACTTC. It translates as CSVEEGGRPVERYQETQYF.